The sample holds a few counts of the clone carrying this T cell receptor beta chain. The antigen is not known. Quantitative 5'-RACE was performed with molecular barcodes, and it yielded the TCR beta libraries. TCRdb reprocessed the 5' RACE reads via MiXCR and lists one record per CDR3 protein. Of under 850,000 distinct CDR3 sequences listed, over 15% were seen once; the top ten hold roughly a fifth. This entry belongs to a study of CD8 T cells in ankylosing spondylitis. Germline V CDR1 and CDR2: SGHDN, FVKESK. This CDR3 comprises 17 residues. V lost 4 bases and J lost 4; bases outside the gene matches: 15. Study observations and caveats: Reported data indicate significant enrichment of disease-linked clones within matched ankylosing spondylitis synovial fluid. What appeared characteristic of ankylosing spondylitis blood was a TCR beta motif of eight highly homologous variants. Clones linked with disease were CD8+ and fairly uncommon in the peripheral blood.

This receptor was taken from a male donor with ankylosing spondylitis. V is TRBV14 and J is TRBJ2-7; 8 nucleotides align to TRBD1. The sequencing sample was made of blood, either unsorted or a sorted T cell fraction (not recorded which). The CDR3 loop reads CASSPRGRGAKTYEQYF. CDR3 coding DNA: TGTGCCAGCAGCCCCAGGGGGCGCGGGGCGAAAACGTACGAGCAGTACTTC. The entire variable domain, with the rest obtained from reference TRBV14 and TRBJ2-7, is as follows: EAGVTQFPSHSVIEKGQTVTLRCDPISGHDNLYWYRRVMGKEIKFLLHFVKESKQDESGMPNNRFLAERTGGTYSTLKVQPAELEDSGVYFCASSPRGRGAKTYEQYFGPGTRLTVT.